This passage covers 28 T cell receptor beta chains from one sample sequenced in a study of T cells in Graves' hyperthyroidism and ophthalmopathy. Amplified TCR beta CDR3 regions came from RNA transcripts. The study used the HTBI primer set for a first-round RT-PCR of the TCR CDR3. One entry per CDR3 protein, called by TCRdb with MiXCR from the multiplex PCR reads. The sample consists of fewer than 450,000 distinct CDR3 sequences, 15% of them appearing once. The sample taken for sequencing was blood. The receptors come from a woman between 55 and 75 years old with Graves' ophthalmopathy.

This clonotype showed up just a few times. The chain links TRBV6-1 to TRBJ1-1, with D maybe TRBD1 (5 bases). Deletions cut 8 bases from V and 3 bases from J, with 16 bases between. CDR3 size: 14 residues. Germline V CDR1 and CDR2: MNHNS, SASEGT. The CDR3 is CASGTRGSYTEAFF. CDR3 nucleotide sequence: TGTGCCAGCGGTACCCGGGGGTCTTACACTGAAGCTTTCTTT.

The rearrangement uses TRBV4-1 and TRBJ2-7, with D perhaps TRBD1 or TRBD2 (5 bases each). The CDR3 has 12 residues. V was clipped by 2 bases and J by 5 bases, with 7 bases between them. CDR1 is MGHRA, CDR2 YSYEKL, per germline. This CDR3 is CASSQRGDEQYF. The CDR3 DNA follows: TGCGCCAGCAGCCAACGGGGCGACGAGCAGTACTTC.

Many counts were recorded for this clonotype. The chain carries TRBV7-9 and TRBJ2-5; D ambiguous. CDR1 is SEHNR and CDR2 is FQNEAQ in the germline V gene (reference sequence). CDR3 length: 13 amino acids. Trimming cost V 1 base and J 5 bases, with 8 bases left between them. Here the CDR3 DNA reads TGTGCCAGCAGCTTAGTGGGCTCGGAGACCCAGTACTTC. Protein: CASSLVGSETQYF. Variable domain in full (rest from reference TRBV7-9 and TRBJ2-5): DTGVSQNPRHKITKRGQNVTFRCDPISEHNRLYWYRQTLGQGPEFLTYFQNEAQLEKSRLLSDRFSAERPKGSFSTLEIQRTEQGDSAMYLCASSLVGSETQYFGPGTRLLVL.

This clonotype turned up a few times. This sequence joins TRBV5-6 and TRBJ2-7, with 7 bases fitting TRBD1. The CDR3 extends over 15 amino acids. V lost 5 bases to trimming and J lost 5 bases; unmatched junction nucleotides: 13. The V gene's germline CDR1 is SGHDT and CDR2 YYEEEE. Written as DNA, the CDR3 is TGTGCCAGCAGTCGATATAGACAGGGTTTGAACGAGCAGTACTTC. It translates to CASSRYRQGLNEQYF.

The chain employs TRBV6-5 and TRBJ1-3; D unresolved. The V gene's germline CDR1 is MNHEY and CDR2 SVGAGI. The CDR3 extends over 14 amino acids. The germline V and J ends were trimmed by 7 bases and 2 bases, with 12 bases remaining between them. CDR3 sequence: CASTPNGPGNTIYF. CDR3 in DNA: TGTGCCAGCACCCCTAACGGCCCTGGAAACACCATATATTTT.

Regarding this clonotype: A much larger clone differs by one base, so this may be a read error. The chain employs TRBV28 and TRBJ1-4; no definite D call. V shed 4 bases and J shed 0 bases, with 9 bases lying between them. Germline V gene lookup returns CDR1 MDHEN and CDR2 SYDVKM. The CDR3 length is 15 residues. CDR3 coding DNA: TGTGCCAGCAGTTCCGTGGGCCCAACTAATGAAAAACTGTTTTTT. This codes for CASSSVGPTNEKLFF. The full variable domain, in which reference TRBV28 and TRBJ1-4 provide the parts outside the CDR3, is DVKVTQSSRYLVKRTGEKVFLECVQDMDHENMFWYRQDPGLGLRLIYFSYDVKMKEKGDIPEGYSVSREKKERFSLILESASTNQTSMYLCASSSVGPTNEKLFFGSGTQLSVL.

This chain connects TRBV10-3 to TRBJ1-4; 11 nucleotides match TRBD1. V shed 9 bases, J shed 8 bases, and the junction held 5 bases outside the gene matches. The germline V gene has CDR1 ENHRY and CDR2 SYGVKD. The length of the CDR3 is 13 residues. The CDR3 is CAIAGQGEEKLFF. Written as DNA, the CDR3 is TGTGCCATAGCGGGACAGGGGGAAGAAAAACTGTTTTTT.

This clonotype was seen at least ten times. The chain recombines TRBV4-2 with TRBJ1-3; no clear D. V gave up 0 bases and J gave up 3 bases, with 3 bases separating them. The length of the CDR3 is 13 residues. Germline CDR1 is LGHNA and CDR2 is YNFKEQ. The CDR3 loop is CASSQDRGNTIYF. The CDR3 nucleotides are TGTGCCAGCAGCCAAGATCGTGGAAACACCATATATTTT.

This clonotype appeared many times. J is TRBJ2-7 and V is TRBV20-1; TRBD2 agrees at 9 bases. Trimming removed 3 bases from V and 12 bases from J; junction bases left unmatched: 6. This CDR3 region has 11 residues. The germline CDR1 and CDR2 sequences are DFQATT and SNEGSKA (reference sequence). CDR3 coding DNA: TGCAGTGCTAGTGGTCTAGCGGGGCGGTACTTC. It specifies CSASGLAGRYF.

J is TRBJ2-4 and V is TRBV5-1; 7 bases fit TRBD2. The V and J ends lost 0 bases and 7 bases, in that order; junction bases with no gene match: 7. Germline CDR1 reads SGHRS; CDR2 reads YFSETQ. CDR3 length: 15 amino acids. The CDR3 sequence is CASSLEEAGLNIQYF. CDR3 DNA: TGCGCCAGCAGCTTGGAGGAAGCGGGGTTGAACATTCAGTACTTC.

This chain joins TRBV27 and TRBJ2-7; D gene unclear. The CDR3 covers 14 residues. CDR1 is MNHEY, CDR2 SMNVEV, per germline (reference sequence). The ends were cut back, 0 bases at V and 2 bases at J, with 8 bases in the middle. The CDR3 DNA is TGTGCCAGCAGTTTATCCAGTGGCCCCTACGAGCAGTACTTC. This translates into CASSLSSGPYEQYF.

This clonotype was counted between two and nine times. This sequence joins TRBV24-1 and TRBJ1-1, with 7 bases that match TRBD1. CDR1 and CDR2 (germline): KGHDR, SFDVKD. The CDR3 spans 15 residues. The junction had 5 bases not matched to a gene; V was cut back by 4 bases and J by 1 base. The CDR3 loop is CATSDRSGGNTEAFF. DNA for the CDR3: TGTGCCACCAGTGACCGATCAGGGGGGAACACTGAAGCTTTCTTT.

This clonotype was found many times. For the CDR3, the DNA is TGTGCCAGCTCTCCGGGTCTGGGGGAAAAACTGTTTTTT. Amino acid sequence: CASSPGLGEKLFF. This rearrangement joins TRBV18 to TRBJ1-4; D gene unclear. This CDR3 is built from 13 residues. V dropped 6 bases and J dropped 8 bases, with 13 bases sitting between them. Germline values: CDR1 KGHSH, CDR2 LQKENI.

This clonotype was recorded a few times. One base away lies a much larger clone, so this may be a sequencing read error. The chain employs TRBV5-1 and TRBJ1-2; possibly TRBD1 for D (5 bases). CDR3 length equals 13 residues. CDR1 is SGHRS and CDR2 is YFSETQ in the germline V gene. V was pared by 3 bases and J by 3 bases, with 9 bases between. CDR3 loop: CASSSTEDYGYTF. The CDR3 DNA sequence: TGCGCCAGCAGCTCGACAGAAGACTATGGCTACACCTTC.

This clonotype was picked up many times. The chain couples TRBV6-1 to TRBJ2-3, with TRBD2 matching over 7 bases. After removal of 5 bases from V and 1 base from J, the junction contained 9 bases not matched to a gene. The CDR3 is 16 residues long. From germline, CDR1 is MNHNS and CDR2 SASEGT. CDR3 protein: CASSSGRHVGTDTQYF. In nucleotides, the CDR3 is TGTGCCAGCAGTTCCGGGAGGCACGTGGGCACAGATACGCAGTATTTT.

This clonotype appeared many times. The V gene is TRBV30, the J gene TRBJ2-2; no firm D call. The CDR3 runs 12 residues. Trimming shortened V by 2 bases and J by 0 bases, and 1 base separated the two germline ends. Looked up from germline, CDR1 is GTSNPN and CDR2 is SVGIG (reference sequence). CDR3 sequence reads: CAWSTNTGELFF. The CDR3, as DNA: TGTGCCTGGAGTACGAACACCGGGGAGCTGTTTTTT.

The genes are TRBV5-1 and TRBJ2-1, with D perhaps matching TRBD1 or TRBD2 (5 bases each). This CDR3 contains 15 residues. The V gene's germline CDR1 is SGHRS and CDR2 YFSETQ. V lost 4 bases and J lost 8, with 19 bases in between. CDR3 sequence: CASSTSGTPGDEQFF. Written as DNA, the CDR3 is TGCGCCAGCAGCACATCCGGGACGCCCGGGGATGAGCAGTTCTTC.

About this clonotype: A clone one base away is much larger, so this may be a read error. This rearrangement joins TRBV20-1 to TRBJ2-7; the D is unclear. The V gene's germline CDR1 is DFQATT and CDR2 SNEGSKA (reference sequence). The CDR3 is 13 residues long. V was trimmed by 8 bases and J by 2 bases, leaving 16 bases between them. The CDR3 is CSTNRRSAYEQYF. CDR3 DNA: TGCAGTACAAATCGTCGAAGCGCCTACGAGCAGTACTTC.

V usage is TRBV20-1 and J usage is TRBJ1-2, with 7 bases aligning to TRBD1. The germline CDR1 and CDR2 sequences are DFQATT and SNEGSKA (reference sequence). This CDR3 has 13 residues. V trimming: 1 base; J trimming: 4 bases; junction bases outside the gene matches: 3. CDR3 sequence (DNA): TGCAGTGCTAGAGGGGGACAGAGCTATGGCTACACCTTC. Amino acids: CSARGGQSYGYTF.

This clonotype was recorded at least ten times. This chain uses TRBV4-2 with TRBJ1-2; D perhaps matches TRBD1 (6 bases). CDR1 and CDR2 (germline): LGHNA, YNFKEQ. The V gene lost 3 bases and the J gene lost 7 bases, with 18 bases spanning the gap. The CDR3 loop spans 15 amino acids. This CDR3 reads CASSQGRQDLGGYTF. The CDR3 DNA reads TGTGCCAGCAGCCAGGGCCGACAGGATTTAGGTGGCTACACCTTC.

In this sample, this clonotype turned up many times. J is TRBJ2-1 and V is TRBV12-3 or TRBV12-4; D is unclear. This CDR3 region has 12 residues. V lost 6 bases, J lost 9 bases, and 12 bases lay in between. The CDR3 region is CASSQLAVEQFF. CDR3 coding DNA: TGTGCCAGCAGCCAATTAGCAGTTGAGCAGTTCTTC.

This clonotype was seen many times. This sequence joins TRBV7-9 and TRBJ2-1; 10 bases agree with TRBD2. This CDR3 is built from 17 residues. V was clipped by 1 base and J by 8 bases; unmatched bases: 11. Germline lookup yields CDR1 SEHNR and CDR2 FQNEAQ (reference sequence). The CDR3 is CASSLGPVAGGFDEQFF. The CDR3 coding sequence is TGTGCCAGCAGCTTAGGACCCGTAGCGGGAGGTTTTGATGAGCAGTTCTTC.

This clonotype has at least ten counts. This chain connects TRBV11-2 to TRBJ2-7; 9 positions agree with TRBD2. Germline V CDR1 and CDR2: SGHAT, FQNNGV. The CDR3 runs to 18 residues. V lost 3 bases to trimming and J lost 2 bases; unmatched junction nucleotides: 14. DNA of the CDR3: TGTGCCAGCAGCTTCACCCACACTACTAGCGGGCTCGCCTACGAGCAGTACTTC. Residues: CASSFTHTTSGLAYEQYF. The complete variable domain, with remaining parts taken from reference TRBV11-2 and TRBJ2-7, reads EAGVAQSPRYKIIEKRQSVAFWCNPISGHATLYWYQQILGQGPKLLIQFQNNGVVDDSQLPKDRFSAERLKGVDSTLKIQPAKLEDSAVYLCASSFTHTTSGLAYEQYFGPGTRLTVT.

The rearrangement links TRBV20-1 to TRBJ1-2, with 8 bases that match TRBD1. This CDR3 is built from 16 residues. Germline-derived CDR1 and CDR2 are DFQATT and SNEGSKA (reference sequence). V trimming: 1 base; J trimming: 3 bases; junction bases outside the gene matches: 10. CDR3 bases: TGCAGTGCTAGAGGATTCTCAGGGGGCGCGTACTATGGCTACACCTTC. This codes for CSARGFSGGAYYGYTF.

This clonotype appeared many times. This sequence joins TRBV28 and TRBJ2-1, with D tentatively TRBD2 (5 bases). Germline CDR1 is MDHEN and CDR2 is SYDVKM. This CDR3 contains 14 residues. With 4 bases removed from V and 7 bases from J, the gap between germline ends came to 14 bases. The chain's CDR3 is CASSSLPTRNEQFF. Written as DNA, the CDR3 is TGTGCCAGCAGTTCCCTTCCCACTAGGAATGAGCAGTTCTTC.

The chain joins TRBV5-1 to TRBJ2-5; maybe TRBD2 (6 bases). Trimming took 4 bases from V and 7 from J, leaving 20 bases between them. The CDR3 spans 15 residues. Germline V CDR1 and CDR2: SGHRS, YFSETQ. The CDR3 bases are TGCGCCAGCAGCAGGGACTCGCCCGACATGGGGACCCAGTACTTC. Amino acid sequence: CASSRDSPDMGTQYF.

The sample holds one count of this clonotype. This chain connects TRBV24-1 to TRBJ1-5; D is unresolved. The length of the CDR3 is 14 residues. V lost 2 bases and J 3 bases, leaving 7 bases between the germline ends. Germline V lookup: CDR1 KGHDR, CDR2 SFDVKD. The CDR3 region has the DNA TGTGCCACCAGTGATTCCAGGTACAATCAGCCCCAGCATTTT. Amino acids: CATSDSRYNQPQHF.

This clonotype was observed a few times. This chain joins TRBV28 and TRBJ2-1; D remains ambiguous. This CDR3 has 12 residues. V was trimmed by 10 bases and J by 5 bases, leaving 12 bases between them. CDR1 and CDR2 (germline): MDHEN, SYDVKM. The CDR3, as DNA: TGTGCCACCTCAGCGAACAACAATGAGCAGTTCTTC. Translating it yields CATSANNNEQFF.